Each of the 19 T cell receptor beta chains below was sequenced from the same sample in a study of a mutant IDH1 vaccine in newly diagnosed glioma. Their cognate antigens are unknown. Time point given: week 23, last vaccination. Vaccination comprised doses that each held 300 ug of mutant IDH1 20-mer peptide, plus topical imiquimod. This table comes from immunoSEQ multiplex PCR, and its TCRdb copy is limited to in-frame clones, with some not included. The data hold around 30,000 clones, with around 87% observed a single time. This material consisted of PBMCs, taken from a glioma patient whose treatment included an IDH1 peptide vaccine. The receptors were gathered from a man aged 40-55 years with glioma.

This chain links TRBV7-8 with TRBJ2-1; D is uncertain. This CDR3 spans 14 amino acids. V lost 2 bases and J 9 bases, leaving 14 bases between the germline ends. Per germline, CDR1 SGHVS and CDR2 FQNEAQ. The CDR3 sequence is CASSLRVAEGEQFF. Written as DNA, the CDR3 is TGTGCCAGCAGCTTAAGGGTGGCAGAAGGTGAGCAGTTCTTC.

The V and J genes are TRBV14 and TRBJ1-1; 7 nucleotides align to TRBD1. CDR3 length: 15 amino acids. Looked up from germline, CDR1 is SGHDN and CDR2 is FVKESK. Trimming removed 1 base from V and 5 bases from J; junction bases left unmatched: 7. CDR3 coding DNA: TGTGCCAGCAGCCAAGCCCGGACAGGCTGGACTGAAGCTTTCTTT. Translation gives CASSQARTGWTEAFF.

The J gene is TRBJ1-1, the V gene TRBV6-1; maybe TRBD1 (5 bases). Germline assignment: CDR1 MNHNS and CDR2 SASEGT. This CDR3 spans 13 amino acids. The V and J ends lost 0 bases and 4 bases respectively, with 6 bases between them. In DNA, the CDR3 is TGTGCCAGCAGTGAAGCAACAGGCACTGAAGCTTTCTTT. This translates into CASSEATGTEAFF.

The rearrangement uses TRBV5-1 and TRBJ2-2, with 7 nucleotides matching TRBD1. V was clipped by 5 bases and J by 2 bases; unmatched bases: 6. The CDR3 spans 15 residues. Germline assignment: CDR1 SGHRS and CDR2 YFSETQ. This CDR3 is CASRPGQVNTGELFF. The CDR3 region has the DNA TGCGCCAGCAGGCCCGGACAGGTCAACACCGGGGAGCTGTTTTTT.

V is TRBV18 and J is TRBJ1-2; 7 bases line up with TRBD1. Per the germline V gene, CDR1 is KGHSH and CDR2 is LQKENI. The ends lost 6 bases at V and 3 bases at J; junction bases unmatched: 4. The length of the CDR3 is 13 residues. The CDR3 is CASSRDSYYGYTF. DNA of the CDR3: TGTGCCAGCTCGCGGGACAGCTACTATGGCTACACCTTC.

This rearrangement joins TRBV4-2 to TRBJ2-1; TRBD1 is a possible D gene (6 bases). This CDR3 spans 14 amino acids. CDR1 is LGHNA, CDR2 YNFKEQ, per germline. V lost 4 bases to trimming and J lost 10 bases, with 17 bases between them. CDR3 DNA: TGTGCCAGCAGCCTATACAGGGCGTCCGTGGAGCAGTTCTTC. This encodes CASSLYRASVEQFF.

The chain has TRBV28 and TRBJ2-2; either TRBD1 or TRBD2 may supply D (5 bases each). CDR3 length: 14 residues. Between the trimmed V and J ends, which lost 6 bases and 0 bases, there was a span of 8 bases. Germline V CDR1 and CDR2: MDHEN, SYDVKM. The CDR3 bases are TGTGCCAGCAGAGGGGACGCGAACACCGGGGAGCTGTTTTTT. This sequence encodes CASRGDANTGELFF.

This rearrangement joins TRBV15 to TRBJ2-5; 8 nucleotides agree with TRBD1. Trimming cost V 5 bases and J 5 bases; bases outside gene matches: 13. CDR3 length: 16 amino acids. Germline V gene sequence: CDR1 LNHNV, CDR2 YYDKDF (reference sequence). The CDR3 spells CATSRELPGGAETQYF. The CDR3 DNA reads TGTGCCACCAGCCGCGAACTTCCAGGGGGCGCGGAGACCCAGTACTTC. Using reference TRBV15 and TRBJ2-5 for the parts outside the CDR3, the full variable domain is DAMVIQNPRYQVTQFGKPVTLSCSQTLNHNVMYWYQQKSSQAPKLLFHYYDKDFNNEADTPDNFQSRRPNTSFCFLDIRSPGLGDTAMYLCATSRELPGGAETQYFGPGTRLLVL.

This clone was seen a handful of times. The chain couples TRBV5-4 to TRBJ1-2; D call uncertain. The germline V and J ends were trimmed by 1 base and 5 bases, with 12 bases remaining between them. Germline V gene sequence: CDR1 SGHNT, CDR2 YYREEE (reference sequence). The CDR3 runs to 14 residues. The CDR3 DNA follows: TGTGCCAGCAGCTTGTCTCATACGGGATATGGCTACACCTTC. It is translated as CASSLSHTGYGYTF.

The chain carries TRBV25-1 and TRBJ1-4, with D uncertain. This CDR3 spans 17 amino acids. Trimming shortened V by 3 bases and J by 6 bases, and 20 bases separated the two germline ends. The germline gives CDR1 MGHDK, CDR2 SYGVNS. This CDR3 reads CASSDAPSGSGHEKLFF. Here the CDR3 DNA reads TGTGCCAGCAGTGATGCCCCCTCGGGGTCCGGGCATGAAAAACTGTTTTTT.

This chain uses TRBV19 with TRBJ1-4; 9 bases align to TRBD1. In germline, CDR1 is LNHDA, CDR2 SQIVND (reference sequence). The CDR3 length is 15 residues. With V trimmed by 5 bases and J by 6 bases, 7 bases remained unmatched. CDR3 sequence reads: CASSALTGGDEKLFF. The CDR3 DNA follows: TGTGCCAGTAGTGCCCTGACAGGGGGTGATGAAAAACTGTTTTTT.

CDR3 protein: CASSPLQQGLLGYTF. The DNA of the CDR3 is TGTGCCAGTAGTCCTCTTCAACAGGGACTGCTTGGCTACACCTTC. V and J are TRBV19 and TRBJ1-2; possibly TRBD1 for D (6 bases). Trimming pared 5 bases from V and 7 bases from J, leaving 20 bases between. CDR1 is LNHDA, CDR2 SQIVND, per germline (reference sequence). The CDR3 consists of 15 residues.

In its sample, this clone was seen a few times. This chain links TRBV7-9 with TRBJ2-3; 7 nucleotides agree with TRBD2. V was pared by 5 bases and J by 1 base, with 15 bases of the junction left unmatched. Germline V CDR1 and CDR2: SEHNR, FQNEAQ (reference sequence). The CDR3 extends over 18 amino acids. CDR3 loop: CASSTRIVRGEGTDTQYF. For the CDR3, the DNA is TGTGCCAGCAGCACCCGTATAGTTCGGGGGGAAGGCACAGATACGCAGTATTTT. Together with reference TRBV7-9 and TRBJ2-3, the CDR3 gives the full variable domain: DTGVSQNPRHKITKRGQNVTFRCDPISEHNRLYWYRQTLGQGPEFLTYFQNEAQLEKSRLLSDRFSAERPKGSFSTLEIQRTEQGDSAMYLCASSTRIVRGEGTDTQYFGPGTRLTVL.

This clone was found once. The genes are TRBV5-6 and TRBJ1-2, with TRBD1 identical over 9 bases. V gave up 3 bases and J gave up 4 bases; unmatched junction bases: 4. Germline V gene sequence: CDR1 SGHDT, CDR2 YYEEEE. The CDR3 is 14 amino acids. The CDR3 here is CASSYDRGSYGYTF. The DNA for the CDR3 is TGTGCCAGCAGCTACGACAGGGGGAGCTATGGCTACACCTTC.

The genes are TRBV28 and TRBJ2-3; TRBD2 matches at 11 bases. CDR1 MDHEN and CDR2 SYDVKM come from the germline V gene. CDR3 length: 16 amino acids. J gave up 2 bases and V 2 bases, and 3 bases lay outside the gene matches. CDR3 DNA: TGTGCCAGCAGTTTACGGGGACTAGCGGCCACAGATACGCAGTATTTT. This translates into CASSLRGLAATDTQYF.

This chain links TRBV5-1 with TRBJ2-3, with 7 bases aligning to TRBD2. V shed 4 bases and J 0 bases; nucleotides not matched to a gene: 8. Germline-derived CDR1 and CDR2 are SGHRS and YFSETQ. This CDR3 has 16 residues. The CDR3 loop is CASSHTSAASTDTQYF. The CDR3 DNA sequence: TGCGCCAGCAGCCATACTAGCGCCGCTAGCACAGATACGCAGTATTTT.

V and J are TRBV15 and TRBJ2-5, with D possibly called TRBD1 or TRBD2 (6 bases each). The V end was cut by 4 bases, the J end by 5 bases, with 20 bases between. CDR1 is LNHNV and CDR2 is YYDKDF in the germline V gene (reference sequence). The CDR3 totals 16 residues. The CDR3 DNA sequence: TGTGCCACCAGCACCCCCGGGACGGGGGCGGGCGAGACCCAGTACTTC. Encoded protein: CATSTPGTGAGETQYF.

The V call is TRBV4-1, the J call TRBJ1-3, with unresolved D. The V gene lost 1 base and the J gene lost 0 bases, with 13 bases spanning the gap. Germline assignment: CDR1 MGHRA and CDR2 YSYEKL. This CDR3 is built from 17 residues. The CDR3 nucleotides are TGCGCCAGCAGCCAAGTAATTCTCCCCTTCTCTGGAAACACCATATATTTT. Translation: CASSQVILPFSGNTIYF.

This clone showed up just once. V and J are TRBV13 and TRBJ2-3, with TRBD2 identical over 14 bases. Germline V gives CDR1 PRHDT, CDR2 FYEKMQ (reference sequence). V trimming: 3 bases; J trimming: 8 bases; junction bases outside the gene matches: 7. The CDR3 spans 16 residues. CDR3 loop: CASSFPGTSGSGTQYF. In DNA, the CDR3 is TGTGCCAGCAGCTTTCCGGGGACTAGCGGGAGTGGTACGCAGTATTTT.